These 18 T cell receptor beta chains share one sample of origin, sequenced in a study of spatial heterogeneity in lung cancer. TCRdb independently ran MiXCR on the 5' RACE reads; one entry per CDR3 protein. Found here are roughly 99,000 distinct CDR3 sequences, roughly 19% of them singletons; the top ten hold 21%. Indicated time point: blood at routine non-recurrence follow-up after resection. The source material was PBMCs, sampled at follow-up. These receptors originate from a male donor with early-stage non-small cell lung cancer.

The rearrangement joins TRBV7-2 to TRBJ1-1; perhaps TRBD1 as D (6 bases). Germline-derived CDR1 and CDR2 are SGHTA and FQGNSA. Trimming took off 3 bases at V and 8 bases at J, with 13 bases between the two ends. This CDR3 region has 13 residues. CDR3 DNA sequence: TGTGCCAGCAGCTTCTCGGGGGCATCAGAAGCTTTCTTT. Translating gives CASSFSGASEAFF. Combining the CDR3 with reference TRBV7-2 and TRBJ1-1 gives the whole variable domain GAGVSQSPSNKVTEKGKDVELRCDPISGHTALYWYRQSLGQGLEFLIYFQGNSAPDKSGLPSDRFSAERTGGSVSTLTIQRTQQEDSAVYLCASSFSGASEAFFGQGTRLTVV.

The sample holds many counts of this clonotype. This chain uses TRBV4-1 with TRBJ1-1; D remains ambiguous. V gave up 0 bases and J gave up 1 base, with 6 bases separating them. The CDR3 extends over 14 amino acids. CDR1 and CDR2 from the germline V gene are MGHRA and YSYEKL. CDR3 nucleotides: TGCGCCAGCAGCCAAGATTTGGCGAACACTGAAGCTTTCTTT. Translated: CASSQDLANTEAFF.

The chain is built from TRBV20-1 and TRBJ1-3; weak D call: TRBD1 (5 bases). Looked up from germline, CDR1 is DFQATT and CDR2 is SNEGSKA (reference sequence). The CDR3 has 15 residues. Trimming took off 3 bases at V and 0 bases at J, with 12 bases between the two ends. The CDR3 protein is CSARDIESSGNTIYF. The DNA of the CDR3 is TGCAGTGCTAGGGACATCGAGTCCTCTGGAAACACCATATATTTT.

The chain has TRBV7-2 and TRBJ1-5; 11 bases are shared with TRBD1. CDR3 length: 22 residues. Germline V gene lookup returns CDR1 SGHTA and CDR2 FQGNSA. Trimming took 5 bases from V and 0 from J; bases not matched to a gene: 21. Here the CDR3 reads CASSGPSKNGTGGTYSNQPQHF. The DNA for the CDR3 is TGTGCCAGCAGCGGTCCATCCAAAAACGGGACAGGGGGTACTTATAGCAATCAGCCCCAGCATTTT.

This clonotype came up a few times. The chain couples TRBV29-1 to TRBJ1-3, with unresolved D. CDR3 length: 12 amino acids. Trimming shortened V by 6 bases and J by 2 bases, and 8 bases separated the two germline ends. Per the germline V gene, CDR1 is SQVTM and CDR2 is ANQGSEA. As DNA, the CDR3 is TGCAGCGTCAAGATAGCTGGAAACACCATATATTTT. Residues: CSVKIAGNTIYF.

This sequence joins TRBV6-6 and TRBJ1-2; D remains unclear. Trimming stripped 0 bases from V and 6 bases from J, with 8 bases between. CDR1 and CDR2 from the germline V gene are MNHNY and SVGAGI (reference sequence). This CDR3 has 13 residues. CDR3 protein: CASSYSGYDGYTF. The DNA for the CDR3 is TGTGCCAGCAGTTACTCAGGGTACGATGGCTACACCTTC.

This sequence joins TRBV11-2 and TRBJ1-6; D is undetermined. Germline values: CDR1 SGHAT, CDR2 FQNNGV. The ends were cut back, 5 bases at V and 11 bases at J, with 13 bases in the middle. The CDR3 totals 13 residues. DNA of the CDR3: TGTGCCAGCAGCATACCGGGATTCGCACCCCTCCACTTT. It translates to CASSIPGFAPLHF.

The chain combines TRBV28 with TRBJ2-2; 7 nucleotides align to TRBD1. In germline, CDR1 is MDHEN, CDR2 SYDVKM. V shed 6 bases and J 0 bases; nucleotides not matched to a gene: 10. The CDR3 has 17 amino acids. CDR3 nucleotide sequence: TGTGCCAGCAGCCCTTCAATGGGACAGACGAACACCGGGGAGCTGTTTTTT. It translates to CASSPSMGQTNTGELFF.

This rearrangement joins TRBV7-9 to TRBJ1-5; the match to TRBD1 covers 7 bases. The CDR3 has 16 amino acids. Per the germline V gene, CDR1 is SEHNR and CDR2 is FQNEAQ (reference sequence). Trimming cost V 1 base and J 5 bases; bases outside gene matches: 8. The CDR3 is CASSLGQGLSYQPQHF. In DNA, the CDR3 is TGTGCCAGCAGCTTAGGACAGGGTTTGAGCTATCAGCCCCAGCATTTT.

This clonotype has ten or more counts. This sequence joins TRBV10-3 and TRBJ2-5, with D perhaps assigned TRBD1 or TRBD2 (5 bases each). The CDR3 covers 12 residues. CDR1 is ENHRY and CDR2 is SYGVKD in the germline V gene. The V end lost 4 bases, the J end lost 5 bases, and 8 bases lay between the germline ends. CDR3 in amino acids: CAISGGSETQYF. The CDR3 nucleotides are TGTGCCATCAGTGGGGGGAGTGAGACCCAGTACTTC.

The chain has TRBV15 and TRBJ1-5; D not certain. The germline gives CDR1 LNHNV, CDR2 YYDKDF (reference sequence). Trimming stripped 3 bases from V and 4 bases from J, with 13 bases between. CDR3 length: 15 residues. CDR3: CATSSYGEGNQPQHF. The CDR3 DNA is TGTGCCACCAGCAGTTACGGGGAGGGAAATCAGCCCCAGCATTTT. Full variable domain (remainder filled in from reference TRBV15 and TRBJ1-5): DAMVIQNPRYQVTQFGKPVTLSCSQTLNHNVMYWYQQKSSQAPKLLFHYYDKDFNNEADTPDNFQSRRPNTSFCFLDIRSPGLGDTAMYLCATSSYGEGNQPQHFGDGTRLSIL.

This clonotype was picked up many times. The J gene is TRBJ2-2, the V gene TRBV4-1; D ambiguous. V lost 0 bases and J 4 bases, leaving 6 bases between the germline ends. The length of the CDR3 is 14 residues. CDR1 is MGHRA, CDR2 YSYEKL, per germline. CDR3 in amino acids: CASSQEGFTGELFF. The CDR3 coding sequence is TGCGCCAGCAGCCAAGAGGGGTTCACCGGGGAGCTGTTTTTT.

The CDR3 here is CSVTDTGELFF. In nucleotides, the CDR3 is TGCAGCGTTACCGACACCGGGGAGCTGTTTTTT. The genes are TRBV29-1 and TRBJ2-2; D gene ambiguous. Per the germline V gene, CDR1 is SQVTM and CDR2 is ANQGSEA. The length of the CDR3 is 11 residues. V lost 5 bases and J lost 3, with 4 bases in between.

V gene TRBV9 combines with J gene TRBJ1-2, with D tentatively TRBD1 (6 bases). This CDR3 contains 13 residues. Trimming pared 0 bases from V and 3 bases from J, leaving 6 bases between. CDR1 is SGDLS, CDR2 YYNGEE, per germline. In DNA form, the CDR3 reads TGTGCCAGCAGCGTAGCAGGGGACTATGGCTACACCTTC. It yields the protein CASSVAGDYGYTF.

CDR3 in amino acids: CASSLVPEDEQFF. The CDR3 DNA is TGCGCCAGCAGCTTGGTACCCGAGGATGAGCAGTTCTTC. The rearrangement joins TRBV5-1 to TRBJ2-1; no clear D gene. The CDR3 is made up of 13 amino acids. CDR1 and CDR2 from the germline V gene are SGHRS and YFSETQ. With 0 bases removed from V and 8 bases from J, the gap between germline ends came to 9 bases.

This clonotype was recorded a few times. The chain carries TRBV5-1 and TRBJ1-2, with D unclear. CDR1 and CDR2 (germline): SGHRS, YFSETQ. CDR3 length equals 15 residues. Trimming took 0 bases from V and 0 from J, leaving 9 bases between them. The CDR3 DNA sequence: TGCGCCAGCAGCTTGGTTCCAGGAGCTAACTATGGCTACACCTTC. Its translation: CASSLVPGANYGYTF.

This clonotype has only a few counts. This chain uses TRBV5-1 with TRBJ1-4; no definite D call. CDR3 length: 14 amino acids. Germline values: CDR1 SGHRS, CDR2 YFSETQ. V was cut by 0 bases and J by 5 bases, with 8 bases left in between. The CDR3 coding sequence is TGCGCCAGCAGCTTGGCACCGGCGAATGAAAAACTGTTTTTT. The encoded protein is CASSLAPANEKLFF.

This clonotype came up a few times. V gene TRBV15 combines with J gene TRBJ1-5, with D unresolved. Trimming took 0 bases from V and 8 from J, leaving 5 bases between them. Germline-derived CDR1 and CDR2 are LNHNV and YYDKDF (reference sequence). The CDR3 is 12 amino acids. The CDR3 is CATSRDRKPQHF. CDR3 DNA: TGTGCCACCAGCAGAGATCGGAAGCCCCAGCATTTT.